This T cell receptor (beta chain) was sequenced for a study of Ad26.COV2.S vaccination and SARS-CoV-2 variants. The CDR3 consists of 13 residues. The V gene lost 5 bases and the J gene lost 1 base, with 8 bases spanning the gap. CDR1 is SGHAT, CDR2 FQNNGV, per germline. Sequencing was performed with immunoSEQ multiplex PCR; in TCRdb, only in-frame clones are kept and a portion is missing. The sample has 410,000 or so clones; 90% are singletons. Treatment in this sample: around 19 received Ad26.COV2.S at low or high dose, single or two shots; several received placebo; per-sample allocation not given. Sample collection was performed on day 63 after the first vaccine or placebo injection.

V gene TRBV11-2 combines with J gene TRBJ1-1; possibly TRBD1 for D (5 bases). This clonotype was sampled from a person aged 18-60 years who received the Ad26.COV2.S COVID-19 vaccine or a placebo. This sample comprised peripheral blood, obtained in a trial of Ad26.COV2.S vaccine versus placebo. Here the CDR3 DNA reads TGTGCCAGCAGCCGGGACCCGAACACTGAAGCTTTCTTT. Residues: CASSRDPNTEAFF.